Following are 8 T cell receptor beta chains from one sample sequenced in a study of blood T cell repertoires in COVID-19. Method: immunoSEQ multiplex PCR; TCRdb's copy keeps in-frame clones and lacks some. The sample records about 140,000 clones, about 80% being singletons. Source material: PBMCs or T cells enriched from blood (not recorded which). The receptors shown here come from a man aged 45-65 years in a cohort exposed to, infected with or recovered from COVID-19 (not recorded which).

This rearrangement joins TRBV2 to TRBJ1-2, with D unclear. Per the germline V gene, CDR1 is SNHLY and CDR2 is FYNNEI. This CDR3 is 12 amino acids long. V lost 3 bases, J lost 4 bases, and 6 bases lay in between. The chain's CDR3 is CASSDHTYGYTF. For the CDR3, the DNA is TGTGCCAGCAGTGACCACACCTATGGCTACACCTTC.

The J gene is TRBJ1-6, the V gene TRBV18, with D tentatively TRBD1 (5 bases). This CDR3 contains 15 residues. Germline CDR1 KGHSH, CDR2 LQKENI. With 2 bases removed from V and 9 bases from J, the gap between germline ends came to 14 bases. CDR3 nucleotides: TGTGCCAGCTCACCATTGAAAGGGCAGGGTTCACCCCTCCACTTT. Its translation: CASSPLKGQGSPLHF.

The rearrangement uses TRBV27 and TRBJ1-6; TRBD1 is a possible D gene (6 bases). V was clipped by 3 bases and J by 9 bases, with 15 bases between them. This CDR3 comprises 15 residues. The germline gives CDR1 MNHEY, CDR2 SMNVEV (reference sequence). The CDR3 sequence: CASSFSPRGLSPLHF. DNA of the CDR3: TGTGCCAGCAGTTTTTCCCCCAGGGGTCTTTCACCCCTCCACTTT.

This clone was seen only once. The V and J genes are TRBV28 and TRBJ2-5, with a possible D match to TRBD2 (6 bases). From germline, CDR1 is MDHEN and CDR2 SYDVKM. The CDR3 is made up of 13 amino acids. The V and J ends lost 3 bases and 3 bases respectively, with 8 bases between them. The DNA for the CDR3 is TGTGCCAGCAGTTTGACGGGAGAAGAGACCCAGTACTTC. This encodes CASSLTGEETQYF.

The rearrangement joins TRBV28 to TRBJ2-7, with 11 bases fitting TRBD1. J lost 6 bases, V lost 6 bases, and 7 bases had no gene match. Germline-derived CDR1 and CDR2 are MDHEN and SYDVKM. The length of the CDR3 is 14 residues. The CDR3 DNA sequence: TGTGCCAGCAGAGAGTCCGGGACAGGGGGCGAGCAGTACTTC. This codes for CASRESGTGGEQYF.

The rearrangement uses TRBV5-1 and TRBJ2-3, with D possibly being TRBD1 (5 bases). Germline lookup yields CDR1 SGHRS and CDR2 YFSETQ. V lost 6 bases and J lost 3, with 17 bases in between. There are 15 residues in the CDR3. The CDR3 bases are TGCGCCAGCACCCAGACCACCTCAGGGACAGATACGCAGTATTTT. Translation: CASTQTTSGTDTQYF.

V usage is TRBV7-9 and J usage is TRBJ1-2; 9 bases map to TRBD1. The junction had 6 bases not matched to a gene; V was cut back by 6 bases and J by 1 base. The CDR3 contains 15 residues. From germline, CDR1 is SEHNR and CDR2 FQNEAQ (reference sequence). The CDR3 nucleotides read TGTGCCAGCAGATCGGACAGGGGAAATAACTATGGCTACACCTTC. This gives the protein CASRSDRGNNYGYTF.

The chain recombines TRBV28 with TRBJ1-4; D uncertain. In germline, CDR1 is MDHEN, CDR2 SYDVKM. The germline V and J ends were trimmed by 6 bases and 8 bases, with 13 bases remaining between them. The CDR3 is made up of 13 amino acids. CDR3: CASRNAEVEKLFF. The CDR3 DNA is TGTGCCAGCAGAAATGCCGAGGTCGAAAAACTGTTTTTT.